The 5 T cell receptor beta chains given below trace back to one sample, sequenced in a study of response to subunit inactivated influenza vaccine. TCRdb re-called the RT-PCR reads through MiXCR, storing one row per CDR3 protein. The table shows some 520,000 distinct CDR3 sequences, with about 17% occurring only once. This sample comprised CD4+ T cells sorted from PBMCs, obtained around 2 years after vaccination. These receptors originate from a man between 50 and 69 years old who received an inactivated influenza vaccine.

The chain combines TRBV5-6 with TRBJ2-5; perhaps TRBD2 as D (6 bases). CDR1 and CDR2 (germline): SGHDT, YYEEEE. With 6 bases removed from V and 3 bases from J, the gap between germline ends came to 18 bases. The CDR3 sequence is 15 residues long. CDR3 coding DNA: TGTGCCAGCACCGCTGGGGGGTTTGATAAAGAGACCCAGTACTTC. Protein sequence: CASTAGGFDKETQYF.

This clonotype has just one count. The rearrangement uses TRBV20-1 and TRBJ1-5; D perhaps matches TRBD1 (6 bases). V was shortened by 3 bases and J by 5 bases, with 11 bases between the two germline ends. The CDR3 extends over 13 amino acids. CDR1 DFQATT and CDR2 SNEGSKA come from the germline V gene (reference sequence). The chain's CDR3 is CSASRGGDQPQHF. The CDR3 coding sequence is TGCAGTGCTAGTCGGGGGGGCGATCAGCCCCAGCATTTT.

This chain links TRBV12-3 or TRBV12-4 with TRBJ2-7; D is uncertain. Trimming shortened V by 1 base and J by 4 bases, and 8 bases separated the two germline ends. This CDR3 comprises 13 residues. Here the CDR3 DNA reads TGTGCCAGCAGTTTAGTATCGCGTTACGAGCAGTACTTC. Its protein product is CASSLVSRYEQYF.

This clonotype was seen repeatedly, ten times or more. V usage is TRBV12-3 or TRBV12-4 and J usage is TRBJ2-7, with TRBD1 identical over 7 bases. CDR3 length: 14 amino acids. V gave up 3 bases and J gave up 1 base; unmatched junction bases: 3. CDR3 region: CASSLYRGSYEQYF. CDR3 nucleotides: TGTGCCAGCAGTTTGTACAGGGGATCCTACGAGCAGTACTTC.

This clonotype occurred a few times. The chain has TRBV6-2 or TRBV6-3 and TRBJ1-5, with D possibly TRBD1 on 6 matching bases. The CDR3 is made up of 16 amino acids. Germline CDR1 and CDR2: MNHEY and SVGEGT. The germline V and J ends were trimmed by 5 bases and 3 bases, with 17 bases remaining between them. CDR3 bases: TGTGCCAGCAGTCGCCCAGGGGTGCGGAACAATCAGCCCCAGCATTTT. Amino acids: CASSRPGVRNNQPQHF.